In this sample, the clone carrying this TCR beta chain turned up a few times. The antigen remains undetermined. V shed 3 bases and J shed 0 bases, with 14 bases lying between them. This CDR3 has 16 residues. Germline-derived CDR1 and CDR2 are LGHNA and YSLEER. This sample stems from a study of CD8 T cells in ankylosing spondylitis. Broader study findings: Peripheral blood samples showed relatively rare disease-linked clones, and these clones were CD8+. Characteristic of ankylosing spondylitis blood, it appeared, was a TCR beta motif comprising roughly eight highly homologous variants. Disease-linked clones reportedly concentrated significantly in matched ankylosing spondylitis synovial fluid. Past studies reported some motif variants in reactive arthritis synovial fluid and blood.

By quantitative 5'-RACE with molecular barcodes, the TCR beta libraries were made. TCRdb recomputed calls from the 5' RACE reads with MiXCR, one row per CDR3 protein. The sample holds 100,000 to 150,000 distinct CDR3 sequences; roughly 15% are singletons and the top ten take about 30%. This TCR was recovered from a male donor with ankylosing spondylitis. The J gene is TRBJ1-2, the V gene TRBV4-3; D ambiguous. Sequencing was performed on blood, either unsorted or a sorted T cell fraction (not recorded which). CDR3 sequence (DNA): TGCGCCAGCAGCCACAATCTAGGTCCCTCTAACTATGGCTACACCTTC. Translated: CASSHNLGPSNYGYTF.